This TCR beta chain was captured by sequencing in a study of blood T cell repertoires in COVID-19. The CDR3 runs to 16 residues. The V end lost 5 bases, the J end lost 4 bases, and 21 bases lay between the germline ends. CDR1 and CDR2 from the germline V gene are SGDLS and YYNGEE. Either two negative PCRs, clearance, or symptom resolution qualified Cohort 3 donors as recovered. The data were produced by immunoSEQ multiplex PCR, yet TCRdb's version contains in-frame clones alone and is incomplete. The table includes approximately 490,000 clones, approximately 86% detected once. The chain combines TRBV9 with TRBJ1-2; D possibly corresponds to TRBD1 (5 bases). Sequencing was carried out using PBMCs or T cells enriched from blood (not recorded which). This sequence was found in a woman aged 55-69 years who had recovered from COVID-19. The CDR3 nucleotides are TGTGCCAGCAGTGAAGGGGAGGGGCGTTTGTTCTATGGCTACACCTTC. Protein: CASSEGEGRLFYGYTF.